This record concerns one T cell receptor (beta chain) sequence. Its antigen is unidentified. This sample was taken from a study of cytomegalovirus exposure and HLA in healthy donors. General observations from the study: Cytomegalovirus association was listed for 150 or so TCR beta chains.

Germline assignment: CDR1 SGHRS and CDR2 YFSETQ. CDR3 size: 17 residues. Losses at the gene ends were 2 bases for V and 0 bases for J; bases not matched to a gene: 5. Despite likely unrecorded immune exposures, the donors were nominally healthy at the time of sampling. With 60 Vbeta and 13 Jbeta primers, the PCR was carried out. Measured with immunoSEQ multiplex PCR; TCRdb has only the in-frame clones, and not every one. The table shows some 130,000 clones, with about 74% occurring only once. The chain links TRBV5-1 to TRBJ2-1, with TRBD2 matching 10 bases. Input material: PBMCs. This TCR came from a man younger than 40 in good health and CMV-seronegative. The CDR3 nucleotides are TGCGCCAGCAGCTTCACTAGCGGGGTTAACTCCTACAATGAGCAGTTCTTC. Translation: CASSFTSGVNSYNEQFF.